Each of the 21 T cell receptor beta chains below was sequenced from the same sample in a study of OX40 agonist ivuxolimab in advanced cancers. The protocol was immunoSEQ multiplex PCR, while the TCRdb copy is restricted to in-frame clones and leaves out a portion. The table shows around 50,000 clones, with around 79% occurring only once. The sample consisted of CD4+ or CD8+ T cells sorted from blood, taken in a trial of the OX40 agonist ivuxolimab. The receptors originated from an adult with an advanced solid tumor such as melanoma, head and neck, liver or kidney cancer.

The chain links TRBV6-1 to TRBJ1-2; D call uncertain. The CDR3 has 13 residues. Trimming stripped 7 bases from V and 4 bases from J, with 13 bases between. Germline V gives CDR1 MNHNS, CDR2 SASEGT. The CDR3 loop is CASITDGSYGYTF. CDR3 in DNA: TGTGCCAGCATTACCGACGGGAGCTATGGCTACACCTTC.

This clone occurred a few times. The chain is built from TRBV5-1 and TRBJ1-1; D may be TRBD1 (6 bases). V lost 7 bases, J lost 0 bases, and 13 bases lay in between. CDR3 length: 14 residues. Germline values: CDR1 SGHRS, CDR2 YFSETQ. The CDR3 sequence is CASRTVPLNTEAFF. The CDR3 DNA follows: TGCGCCAGCCGGACAGTTCCTCTGAACACTGAAGCTTTCTTT.

This chain connects TRBV5-8 to TRBJ2-2, with no clear D. V was cut by 0 bases and J by 7 bases, with 7 bases left in between. Germline V CDR1 and CDR2: SGHTS, YDEGEE. The CDR3 is 13 amino acids. Here the CDR3 DNA reads TGTGCCAGCAGCTTGGTGGTAGTCGGGGAGCTGTTTTTT. Encoded protein: CASSLVVVGELFF.

CDR3 in DNA: TGTGCCAGCTCACCACAGGGCGTCGCCAATTCACCCCTCCACTTT. Protein product: CASSPQGVANSPLHF. The chain carries TRBV18 and TRBJ1-6; D is unresolved. The CDR3 is 15 residues long. The germline V gene encodes CDR1 KGHSH and CDR2 LQKENI. V gave up 1 base and J gave up 7 bases, with 11 bases separating them.

The chain couples TRBV5-4 to TRBJ1-1, with D tentatively TRBD1 (6 bases). V dropped 6 bases and J dropped 4 bases, with 19 bases sitting between them. The CDR3 length is 15 residues. Germline assignment: CDR1 SGHNT and CDR2 YYREEE (reference sequence). For the CDR3, the DNA is TGTGCCAGCACCCCGCCTGGCCAGGGGCGCACTGAAGCTTTCTTT. As protein: CASTPPGQGRTEAFF.

The chain joins TRBV6-5 to TRBJ2-1; D ambiguous. CDR1 is MNHEY and CDR2 is SVGAGI in the germline V gene. The CDR3 runs to 16 residues. V was shortened by 4 bases and J by 5 bases, with 18 bases between the two germline ends. CDR3 sequence (DNA): TGTGCCAGCAGTTTGGCGGACCATTTCCGGAACAATGAGCAGTTCTTC. Its protein product is CASSLADHFRNNEQFF.

The rearrangement joins TRBV30 to TRBJ1-5; 7 bases align to TRBD1. CDR1 GTSNPN and CDR2 SVGIG come from the germline V gene (reference sequence). The CDR3 sequence is 16 residues long. V lost 3 bases to trimming and J lost 5 bases; unmatched junction nucleotides: 13. The CDR3 sequence: CAWRVRGPGGDQPQHF. The CDR3 DNA is TGTGCCTGGAGGGTACGGGGGCCAGGGGGGGATCAGCCCCAGCATTTT.

This clone showed up just a few times. The V gene is TRBV19, the J gene TRBJ2-1; a weak D match, TRBD1 (6 bases). Looked up from germline, CDR1 is LNHDA and CDR2 is SQIVND (reference sequence). The CDR3 consists of 13 residues. The ends were cut back, 8 bases at V and 4 bases at J, with 12 bases in the middle. CDR3 protein: CASRQADYNEQFF. DNA for the CDR3: TGTGCCAGTCGACAGGCGGATTACAATGAGCAGTTCTTC. Full variable domain (missing parts from reference TRBV19 and TRBJ2-1): DGGITQSPKYLFRKEGQNVTLSCEQNLNHDAMYWYRQDPGQGLRLIYYSQIVNDFQKGDIAEGYSVSREKKESFPLTVTSAQKNPTAFYLCASRQADYNEQFFGPGTRLTVL.

The rearrangement links TRBV6-6 to TRBJ2-7, with D unclear. Germline lookup yields CDR1 MNHNY and CDR2 SVGAGI (reference sequence). The CDR3 is made up of 14 amino acids. V was pared by 0 bases and J by 0 bases, with 6 bases between. CDR3: CASSYSPNSYEQYF. The CDR3 DNA reads as TGTGCCAGCAGTTACTCTCCGAACTCCTACGAGCAGTACTTC.

This clone was seen once. This chain connects TRBV7-9 to TRBJ2-3; a possible D gene is TRBD1 (6 bases). The V end lost 6 bases, the J end lost 0 bases, and 16 bases lay between the germline ends. Germline CDR1 SEHNR, CDR2 FQNEAQ (reference sequence). The CDR3 length is 16 residues. DNA for the CDR3: TGTGCCAGCAGGCAAATCCAGGGGTCTAGCACAGATACGCAGTATTTT. Amino acid sequence: CASRQIQGSSTDTQYF.

This rearrangement joins TRBV15 to TRBJ2-3; TRBD2 matches at 7 bases. The V segment lost 3 bases and the J segment 0 bases; nucleotides outside the gene matches: 6. CDR3 length equals 16 residues. CDR1 LNHNV and CDR2 YYDKDF come from the germline V gene (reference sequence). CDR3 protein: CATSSRLAASTDTQYF. CDR3 in DNA: TGTGCCACCAGCAGTCGCCTAGCGGCTAGCACAGATACGCAGTATTTT.

This clone has only a few counts. This sequence joins TRBV6-5 and TRBJ2-1, with 11 bases that match TRBD2. Germline CDR1 MNHEY, CDR2 SVGAGI. The CDR3 covers 14 residues. Unmatched junction bases numbered 8, after V lost 6 bases and J lost 10 bases. The DNA for the CDR3 is TGTGCCAGCAGCCCAGGACTAGCGGGCTGGGAGCAGTTCTTC. This codes for CASSPGLAGWEQFF.

The J gene is TRBJ2-1, the V gene TRBV20-1; D possibly corresponds to TRBD1 (5 bases). V lost 6 bases and J lost 8, with 11 bases in between. Germline V gene lookup returns CDR1 DFQATT and CDR2 SNEGSKA (reference sequence). CDR3 length: 11 residues. This chain's CDR3 is CSATRADEQFF. Written as DNA, the CDR3 is TGCAGTGCAACCAGGGCGGATGAGCAGTTCTTC.

This chain links TRBV5-4 with TRBJ2-5; D is perhaps TRBD1 (7 bases). Per germline, CDR1 SGHNT and CDR2 YYREEE (reference sequence). V shed 4 bases and J shed 5 bases, with 21 bases lying between them. This CDR3 is built from 16 residues. The CDR3, as DNA: TGTGCCAGCAGCGCTTCAGGGGGGTCGGGACGTGAGACCCAGTACTTC. Its protein is CASSASGGSGRETQYF.

The chain uses TRBV29-1 and TRBJ2-1; 11 nucleotides align to TRBD2. The CDR3 is made up of 16 amino acids. Per germline, CDR1 SQVTM and CDR2 ANQGSEA. V was pared by 7 bases and J by 7 bases, with 15 bases of the junction left unmatched. The CDR3: CSGWRASGRLGNEQFF. In nucleotides, the CDR3 is TGCAGCGGATGGAGGGCTAGCGGGAGGTTAGGAAATGAGCAGTTCTTC.

The V call is TRBV29-1, the J call TRBJ1-2, with D possibly matching TRBD1 (6 bases). Germline loops: CDR1 SQVTM, CDR2 ANQGSEA. The CDR3 has 14 amino acids. V lost 3 bases and J lost 3, with 14 bases in between. The CDR3 loop reads CSVENRAADYGYTF. CDR3 in DNA: TGCAGCGTTGAGAACAGGGCCGCCGACTATGGCTACACCTTC.

The gene calls are TRBV5-4 and TRBJ1-2; D unresolved. Germline V gene sequence: CDR1 SGHNT, CDR2 YYREEE (reference sequence). This CDR3 region has 12 residues. Trimming removed 1 base at V and 4 bases at J, with 5 bases between. The DNA of the CDR3 is TGTGCCAGCAGCTTGTTAGGCTATGGCTACACCTTC. Its translation is CASSLLGYGYTF.

V is TRBV27 and J is TRBJ2-7; TRBD2 matches 7 bases. There are 18 residues in the CDR3. With V trimmed by 5 bases and J by 2 bases, 18 bases remained unmatched. From germline, CDR1 is MNHEY and CDR2 SMNVEV (reference sequence). The CDR3 nucleotides are TGTGCCAGCAGTCTAAGCCTAGGGGCGGGGGTAATAACCTACGAGCAGTACTTC. Translating gives CASSLSLGAGVITYEQYF.

CDR3: CASSTPGQGLNGYTF. The CDR3 DNA sequence: TGTGCCAGCAGCACTCCGGGACAGGGTCTGAATGGCTACACCTTC. The chain joins TRBV11-2 to TRBJ1-2, with 9 bases lining up with TRBD1. Trimming took 5 bases from V and 6 from J; bases not matched to a gene: 10. This CDR3 comprises 15 residues. Looked up from germline, CDR1 is SGHAT and CDR2 is FQNNGV.

The genes are TRBV6-4 and TRBJ2-2, with 10 bases that match TRBD2. Germline CDR1 is MRHNA and CDR2 is SNTAGT. With 5 bases clipped from V and 4 bases from J, the junction kept 4 bases outside the gene matches. CDR3 length equals 15 residues. CDR3 in amino acids: CASSLAGGPTGELFF. CDR3 nucleotide sequence: TGTGCCAGCAGTTTAGCGGGAGGTCCCACCGGGGAGCTGTTTTTT.

V is TRBV7-6 and J is TRBJ2-5; 8 nucleotides agree with TRBD2. Germline-derived CDR1 and CDR2 are SGHVS and FNYEAQ. Trimming cost V 1 base and J 4 bases; bases outside gene matches: 8. The CDR3 sequence is 16 residues long. The CDR3 DNA follows: TGTGCCAGCAGCTTAGGTGGTGGGACTAGTCGAGAGACCCAGTACTTC. Translation gives CASSLGGGTSRETQYF.